Following are 20 T cell receptor beta chains from one sample sequenced in a study of identifying expanded T cells in peripheral blood. Clones were sequenced by immunoSEQ multiplex PCR, and TCRdb holds only the in-frame ones, with some missing. Altogether approximately 100,000 clones are present, 80% to 90% being singletons, with the ten largest covering about 15%. Sample: blood. The receptors derive from a person aged 18 to 70 in good health.

The rearrangement uses TRBV7-9 and TRBJ2-3, with TRBD2 matching 7 bases. Germline V gives CDR1 SEHNR, CDR2 FQNEAQ (reference sequence). This CDR3 is 16 amino acids long. V lost 5 bases, J lost 1 base, and 9 bases stayed unmatched. The CDR3 DNA is TGTGCCAGCAGCCCCACGGGGGGAAGAGGCACAGATACGCAGTATTTT. It yields the protein CASSPTGGRGTDTQYF.

This chain joins TRBV9 and TRBJ2-7; 8 bases agree with TRBD1. The V and J ends lost 4 bases and 0 bases, in that order; junction bases with no gene match: 18. The CDR3 totals 19 residues. CDR1 and CDR2 (germline): SGDLS, YYNGEE. The CDR3 DNA is TGTGCCAGCAGCCCGGGGACAGGCGCGACTTTACTTGACTCCTACGAGCAGTACTTC. Amino acid sequence: CASSPGTGATLLDSYEQYF.

The table lists this clone with a count of one. The chain couples TRBV7-6 to TRBJ2-7; the D call may be TRBD1 or TRBD2 (5 bases each). The CDR3 runs to 16 residues. V was trimmed by 2 bases and J by 5 bases, leaving 19 bases between them. In germline, CDR1 is SGHVS, CDR2 FNYEAQ. CDR3 in amino acids: CASSLYPSRGGDEQYF. The CDR3 region has the DNA TGTGCCAGCAGCTTATACCCGTCGAGGGGTGGCGACGAGCAGTACTTC.

The genes are TRBV5-1 and TRBJ2-7; the D is unclear. CDR3 length equals 11 residues. Germline CDR1 reads SGHRS; CDR2 reads YFSETQ. With 7 bases removed from V and 4 bases from J, the gap between germline ends came to 9 bases. The CDR3 protein is CASGESYEQYF. Written as DNA, the CDR3 is TGCGCCAGCGGCGAGTCGTACGAGCAGTACTTC.

The gene calls are TRBV28 and TRBJ1-3; the match to TRBD1 covers 7 bases. Germline trimming cut 8 bases from V and 4 bases from J; bases unmatched to any gene: 8. The CDR3 contains 14 residues. Germline values: CDR1 MDHEN, CDR2 SYDVKM. The CDR3 DNA reads TGTGCCAGCTGGTCAAGGGGGCGCGGAAACACCATATATTTT. As protein: CASWSRGRGNTIYF. Full variable domain (remainder filled in from reference TRBV28 and TRBJ1-3): DVKVTQSSRYLVKRTGEKVFLECVQDMDHENMFWYRQDPGLGLRLIYFSYDVKMKEKGDIPEGYSVSREKKERFSLILESASTNQTSMYLCASWSRGRGNTIYFGEGSWLTVV.

The gene calls are TRBV19 and TRBJ1-1; D ambiguous. Germline-derived CDR1 and CDR2 are LNHDA and SQIVND (reference sequence). V lost 5 bases and J 3 bases, leaving 16 bases between the germline ends. CDR3 length: 15 amino acids. This CDR3 is CASSPFFRVDTEAFF. CDR3 DNA: TGTGCCAGTAGTCCCTTTTTCCGGGTAGACACTGAAGCTTTCTTT.

This clone was found once. The chain links TRBV6-5 to TRBJ2-2; D is unresolved. Deletions cut 0 bases from V and 3 bases from J, with 5 bases between. The CDR3 covers 14 residues. From germline, CDR1 is MNHEY and CDR2 SVGAGI. The CDR3 sequence is CASSYSEYTGELFF. The DNA for the CDR3 is TGTGCCAGCAGTTACTCGGAATACACCGGGGAGCTGTTTTTT.

The CDR3 sequence: CASSAWWREVGGYTF. The CDR3 DNA reads as TGTGCCAGCAGTGCATGGTGGAGGGAAGTCGGTGGCTACACCTTC. V is TRBV6-1 and J is TRBJ1-2, with D hard to call. There are 15 residues in the CDR3. CDR1 and CDR2 (germline): MNHNS, SASEGT. V dropped 4 bases and J dropped 7 bases, with 19 bases sitting between them.

The chain has TRBV7-2 and TRBJ1-1, with D uncertain. In germline, CDR1 is SGHTA, CDR2 FQGNSA. Trimming left V 3 bases short and J 1 base short, with 9 bases between. The CDR3 loop spans 14 amino acids. CDR3 sequence (DNA): TGTGCCAGCAGCTTCTATGGTGCGAACACTGAAGCTTTCTTT. Protein sequence: CASSFYGANTEAFF.

The V call is TRBV2, the J call TRBJ1-3; tentative D call: TRBD1 (5 bases). V lost 4 bases and J lost 0, with 10 bases in between. CDR1 is SNHLY and CDR2 is FYNNEI in the germline V gene. The CDR3 consists of 15 residues. CDR3 loop: CASSGRDLSGNTIYF. The CDR3, as DNA: TGTGCCAGCAGTGGGAGGGACCTCTCTGGAAACACCATATATTTT.

This clone was seen just once. The V and J genes are TRBV7-9 and TRBJ2-1; the D is unclear. The CDR3 is 14 residues long. V was pared by 2 bases and J by 0 bases, with 5 bases between. Germline values: CDR1 SEHNR, CDR2 FQNEAQ (reference sequence). CDR3 amino acids: CASSLLASYNEQFF. The CDR3 DNA follows: TGTGCCAGCAGCTTATTAGCCTCCTACAATGAGCAGTTCTTC.

This chain connects TRBV5-1 to TRBJ2-2, with D perhaps TRBD2 (6 bases). This CDR3 has 16 residues. The V gene lost 0 bases and the J gene lost 0 bases, with 9 bases spanning the gap. Germline CDR1 reads SGHRS; CDR2 reads YFSETQ. In DNA, the CDR3 is TGCGCCAGCAGCTTGGCCGGGACTCCGAACACCGGGGAGCTGTTTTTT. Protein sequence: CASSLAGTPNTGELFF.

This chain uses TRBV7-9 with TRBJ1-3; tentative D call: TRBD1 (6 bases). Germline V CDR1 and CDR2: SEHNR, FQNEAQ (reference sequence). Trimming removed 6 bases at V and 2 bases at J, with 14 bases between. The CDR3 sequence is 15 residues long. In DNA, the CDR3 is TGTGCCAGCAGAAGAGAACAGGGAGCTGGAAACACCATATATTTT. Its translation: CASRREQGAGNTIYF. Full variable domain (missing parts from reference TRBV7-9 and TRBJ1-3): DTGVSQNPRHKITKRGQNVTFRCDPISEHNRLYWYRQTLGQGPEFLTYFQNEAQLEKSRLLSDRFSAERPKGSFSTLEIQRTEQGDSAMYLCASRREQGAGNTIYFGEGSWLTVV.

The J gene is TRBJ1-3, the V gene TRBV6-1; D possibly corresponds to TRBD1 (5 bases). V was clipped by 8 bases and J by 5 bases, with 19 bases between them. Per germline, CDR1 MNHNS and CDR2 SASEGT. This CDR3 has 15 residues. CDR3 DNA: TGTGCCAGCGTTCCGGACGGGGGGTGGCGAAACACCATATATTTT. It specifies CASVPDGGWRNTIYF.

V usage is TRBV28 and J usage is TRBJ1-1; D remains ambiguous. The CDR3 totals 12 residues. The germline gives CDR1 MDHEN, CDR2 SYDVKM. V lost 8 bases to trimming and J lost 3 bases, with 10 bases between them. This CDR3 reads CASLDPDTEAFF. CDR3 sequence (DNA): TGTGCCAGCCTTGACCCAGACACTGAAGCTTTCTTT.

The genes are TRBV7-9 and TRBJ2-3; D gene ambiguous. Germline V gene data show CDR1 as SEHNR and CDR2 as FQNEAQ (reference sequence). This CDR3 comprises 11 residues. V gave up 3 bases and J gave up 5 bases, with 3 bases separating them. The CDR3 nucleotides read TGTGCCAGCAGCTTGATAGATACGCAGTATTTT. Its translation is CASSLIDTQYF.

This clone was seen only a few times. The genes are TRBV5-4 and TRBJ1-2; 9 bases line up with TRBD1. The CDR3 is 12 amino acids. Losses at the gene ends were 9 bases for V and 5 bases for J; bases not matched to a gene: 5. In germline, CDR1 is SGHNT, CDR2 YYREEE (reference sequence). CDR3 amino acids: CATAGTGYGYTF. CDR3 nucleotides: TGTGCCACCGCCGGGACAGGGTATGGCTACACCTTC.

The chain joins TRBV5-1 to TRBJ1-2; D gene ambiguous. The CDR3 is made up of 14 amino acids. Trimming removed 2 bases at V and 4 bases at J, with 12 bases between. Germline V CDR1 and CDR2: SGHRS, YFSETQ. The CDR3 here is CASSLEGFGYGYTF. The CDR3, as DNA: TGCGCCAGCAGCTTAGAGGGTTTCGGCTATGGCTACACCTTC.

In this sample, this clone turned up a few times. The rearrangement links TRBV19 to TRBJ2-3; D is unresolved. Germline V gene sequence: CDR1 LNHDA, CDR2 SQIVND (reference sequence). The CDR3 contains 17 residues. V lost 7 bases to trimming and J lost 0 bases, with 20 bases between them. The CDR3 DNA reads as TGTGCCAGTACCTCCGGACCGCGCGCCCCGAGCACAGATACGCAGTATTTT. Translation: CASTSGPRAPSTDTQYF.

The chain joins TRBV7-8 to TRBJ2-5, with TRBD2 matching over 13 bases. J lost 2 bases, V lost 4 bases, and 10 bases had no gene match. Per the germline V gene, CDR1 is SGHVS and CDR2 is FQNEAQ. There are 18 residues in the CDR3. The CDR3 sequence is CASSSWTSGGEGQETQYF. The CDR3 bases are TGTGCCAGCAGCTCTTGGACTAGCGGGGGCGAGGGGCAAGAGACCCAGTACTTC.